Presented here are 20 T cell receptor beta chains from one specimen sequenced in a study of blood T cell repertoires in COVID-19. The repertoire was sequenced with immunoSEQ multiplex PCR; TCRdb's copy has only in-frame clones and lacks some. The sample yields some 240,000 clones, about 79% seen once. The sequencing sample was made of peripheral blood. The receptors originated from a woman older than 75 with acute or convalescent COVID-19.

The chain couples TRBV28 to TRBJ1-1; 8 bases agree with TRBD1. The ends lost 6 bases at V and 3 bases at J; junction bases unmatched: 12. This CDR3 has 16 residues. The germline gives CDR1 MDHEN, CDR2 SYDVKM. The CDR3 loop is CASRLPTGAGDTEAFF. The CDR3 DNA follows: TGTGCCAGCAGACTACCGACAGGGGCGGGGGACACTGAAGCTTTCTTT.

The chain uses TRBV29-1 and TRBJ1-3, with TRBD1 identical over 7 bases. This CDR3 contains 14 residues. Per the germline V gene, CDR1 is SQVTM and CDR2 is ANQGSEA. Unmatched junction bases numbered 13, after V lost 7 bases and J lost 7 bases. The CDR3 sequence: CSAETQGLWNTIYF. In nucleotides, the CDR3 is TGCAGCGCGGAGACACAGGGGCTGTGGAACACCATATATTTT. Based on the CDR3 plus reference TRBV29-1 and TRBJ1-3, the full variable domain is SAVISQKPSRDICQRGTSLTIQCQVDSQVTMMFWYRQQPGQSLTLIATANQGSEATYESGFVIDKFPISRPNLTFSTLTVSNMSPEDSSIYLCSAETQGLWNTIYFGEGSWLTVV.

This clone appeared once. This chain links TRBV28 with TRBJ1-2, with D uncertain. The germline V gene has CDR1 MDHEN and CDR2 SYDVKM. The CDR3 contains 13 residues. The V gene lost 6 bases and the J gene lost 4 bases, with 12 bases spanning the gap. CDR3 region: CASSVRVSYGYTF. Written as DNA, the CDR3 is TGTGCCAGCAGCGTCCGGGTTAGCTATGGCTACACCTTC.

The chain uses TRBV2 and TRBJ2-7; TRBD2 agrees at 9 bases. This CDR3 is built from 14 residues. CDR1 and CDR2 from the germline V gene are SNHLY and FYNNEI. V lost 10 bases to trimming and J lost 0 bases; unmatched junction nucleotides: 7. Written as DNA, the CDR3 is TGTGCCATCACCAGCGGGGGGAGCTCCTACGAGCAGTACTTC. Encoded protein: CAITSGGSSYEQYF.

This clone appeared many times. This rearrangement joins TRBV27 to TRBJ2-3; 7 bases are a match to TRBD1. The V and J ends lost 5 bases and 3 bases, in that order; junction bases with no gene match: 11. Looked up from germline, CDR1 is MNHEY and CDR2 is SMNVEV (reference sequence). The length of the CDR3 is 16 residues. The CDR3 DNA is TGTGCCAGCAGTCCAGTGGACAGGAGGAGAACAGATACGCAGTATTTT. This codes for CASSPVDRRRTDTQYF.

This chain links TRBV28 with TRBJ2-7; 7 nucleotides line up with TRBD1. Per the germline V gene, CDR1 is MDHEN and CDR2 is SYDVKM. The CDR3 extends over 16 amino acids. V shed 4 bases and J 3 bases; nucleotides not matched to a gene: 12. CDR3 sequence reads: CASSSADRVKFYEQYF. In DNA, the CDR3 is TGTGCCAGCAGTTCCGCCGACAGGGTCAAATTCTACGAGCAGTACTTC.

The rearrangement uses TRBV18 and TRBJ2-5; D not certain. V lost 5 bases, J lost 1 base, and 11 bases lay in between. This CDR3 spans 14 amino acids. Germline-derived CDR1 and CDR2 are KGHSH and LQKENI. CDR3 sequence: CASSNRQLQETQYF. As DNA, the CDR3 is TGTGCCAGCTCAAATCGACAACTCCAAGAGACCCAGTACTTC.

CDR3 sequence reads: CAISSTATNTGELFF. The DNA of the CDR3 is TGTGCCATCAGCTCGACAGCTACGAACACCGGGGAGCTGTTTTTT. The rearrangement joins TRBV10-3 to TRBJ2-2; the D gene is possibly TRBD1 (5 bases). V gave up 6 bases and J gave up 0 bases, with 11 bases separating them. Germline-derived CDR1 and CDR2 are ENHRY and SYGVKD. The CDR3 is 15 residues long.

This chain links TRBV28 with TRBJ1-5; 7 nucleotides agree with TRBD1. V dropped 5 bases and J dropped 3; count of bases not matched to a gene: 7. Germline CDR1 reads MDHEN; CDR2 reads SYDVKM. The CDR3 is 15 amino acids. The CDR3 here is CASSPTGVANQPQHF. DNA of the CDR3: TGTGCCAGCAGTCCCACAGGGGTAGCCAATCAGCCCCAGCATTTT.

Only a few counts were recorded for this clone. J is TRBJ1-5 and V is TRBV19; D is undetermined. The CDR3 runs to 13 residues. V was cut by 5 bases and J by 4 bases, with 9 bases left in between. CDR1 and CDR2 from the germline V gene are LNHDA and SQIVND (reference sequence). CDR3 DNA: TGTGCCAGTAGTCTTCGGCGGAATCAGCCCCAGCATTTT. Its protein is CASSLRRNQPQHF.

V and J are TRBV5-5 and TRBJ1-5, with a possible D match to TRBD1 (5 bases). V shed 0 bases and J shed 1 base, with 8 bases lying between them. The CDR3 is 15 amino acids. Germline CDR1 and CDR2: SGHKS and YYEKEE (reference sequence). CDR3 in DNA: TGTGCCAGCAGCTTGGTGGGGGGGAGCAATCAGCCCCAGCATTTT. It codes for CASSLVGGSNQPQHF.

The sample holds a few counts of this clone. The gene calls are TRBV7-9 and TRBJ1-4; TRBD1 matches 8 bases. Germline-derived CDR1 and CDR2 are SEHNR and FQNEAQ (reference sequence). The V and J ends lost 3 bases and 2 bases, in that order; junction bases with no gene match: 5. This CDR3 contains 16 residues. The CDR3 here is CASSLTGATTNEKLFF. As DNA, the CDR3 is TGTGCCAGCAGCTTGACAGGGGCGACGACTAATGAAAAACTGTTTTTT.

The genes are TRBV10-2 and TRBJ2-7; 8 bases align to TRBD1. Per germline, CDR1 WSHSY and CDR2 SAAADI. With 6 bases clipped from V and 5 bases from J, the junction kept 3 bases outside the gene matches. The CDR3 consists of 12 residues. CDR3 nucleotide sequence: TGCGCCAGCAGCCTGACAGGGGACGAGCAGTACTTC. It yields the protein CASSLTGDEQYF.

This chain uses TRBV5-6 with TRBJ2-3; 8 bases align to TRBD2. Germline assignment: CDR1 SGHDT and CDR2 YYEEEE. CDR3 size: 16 residues. V dropped 4 bases and J dropped 5; count of bases not matched to a gene: 12. The CDR3 is CASSQSGGPVGDTQYF. CDR3 bases: TGTGCCAGCAGCCAATCGGGGGGGCCGGTGGGAGATACGCAGTATTTT.

This clone has more than one count but fewer than ten. V is TRBV6-9 and J is TRBJ2-7, with D maybe TRBD1 (5 bases). CDR3 size: 13 residues. Germline assignment: CDR1 MNHGY and CDR2 SVAAGI. The V gene lost 6 bases and the J gene lost 2 bases, with 11 bases spanning the gap. The CDR3 region is CASRPRTPYEQYF. CDR3 DNA: TGTGCCAGCAGGCCCCGGACACCCTACGAGCAGTACTTC.

In this sample, this clone turned up once. As DNA, the CDR3 is TGTGCCAGCAGCTTCGGGTCAACACCGGGGGAGCAGTACTTC. This encodes CASSFGSTPGEQYF. V is TRBV7-2 and J is TRBJ2-7; weak D call: TRBD2 (5 bases). Trimming stripped 3 bases from V and 7 bases from J, with 16 bases between. Per germline, CDR1 SGHTA and CDR2 FQGNSA. The CDR3 is 14 amino acids.

The CDR3 DNA reads as TGCGCCAGCAGCTTCGGTGACAGGGAGACGGAAAAACTGTTTTTT. Its translation: CASSFGDRETEKLFF. The chain couples TRBV5-1 to TRBJ1-4; 7 bases map to TRBD1. With 2 bases clipped from V and 8 bases from J, the junction kept 9 bases outside the gene matches. The CDR3 totals 15 residues. CDR1 is SGHRS and CDR2 is YFSETQ in the germline V gene.

CDR3 sequence (DNA): TGTGCCAGCAGGGGGGGAAGCACAGATACGCAGTATTTT. Protein sequence: CASRGGSTDTQYF. The chain has TRBV6-5 and TRBJ2-3; perhaps TRBD2 as D (6 bases). This CDR3 comprises 13 residues. V was trimmed by 6 bases and J by 0 bases, leaving 7 bases between them. CDR1 and CDR2 from the germline V gene are MNHEY and SVGAGI.

This clone was seen only once. The chain couples TRBV5-4 to TRBJ1-6; 7 bases fit TRBD1. V lost 1 base, J lost 4 bases, and 2 bases stayed unmatched. Germline CDR1 reads SGHNT; CDR2 reads YYREEE (reference sequence). The CDR3 extends over 15 amino acids. The CDR3 is CASSLTGAYNSPLHF. In DNA, the CDR3 is TGTGCCAGCAGCTTGACAGGGGCATATAATTCACCCCTCCACTTT. The variable domain in full, with the rest retrieved from reference TRBV5-4 and TRBJ1-6, is ETGVTQSPTHLIKTRGQQVTLRCSSQSGHNTVSWYQQALGQGPQFIFQYYREEENGRGNFPPRFSGLQFPNYSSELNVNALELDDSALYLCASSLTGAYNSPLHFGNGTRLTVT.

This chain joins TRBV6-6 and TRBJ2-3, with 14 positions matching TRBD2. CDR1 MNHNY and CDR2 SVGAGI come from the germline V gene (reference sequence). V was pared by 6 bases and J by 5 bases, with 7 bases of the junction left unmatched. There are 16 residues in the CDR3. The CDR3 DNA sequence: TGTGCCAGCAGCCCGACTAGCGGGGGGGTGGGAGATACGCAGTATTTT. As protein: CASSPTSGGVGDTQYF.